This TCR beta chain was identified during a study of CD4 T cells in relation to SARS-CoV-2 and coronaviruses. In the case of this clone: Its antigen is unknown.

Study-level results: Crossreactivity was assessed only for spike protein, not other viral proteins.

Sequenced by immunoSEQ multiplex PCR; TCRdb stores in-frame clones only, minus some. The sample has some 37,000 clones; 77% are singletons. Germline loops: CDR1 DFQATT, CDR2 SNEGSKA (reference sequence). The V end was cut by 6 bases, the J end by 4 bases, with 7 bases between. CDR3 length: 11 residues. Material for sequencing was memory CD4+ T cells from PBMCs, cultured in vitro. This clonotype originated in an adult with COVID-19. The chain employs TRBV20-1 and TRBJ1-5; D is undetermined. The CDR3 reads CSARSNQPQHF. DNA for the CDR3: TGCAGTGCAAGAAGTAATCAGCCCCAGCATTTT.